This T cell receptor beta chain was found in a study of blood T cell repertoires in COVID-19. About the study: T cells, B-cell-depleted T cells, or PBMCs supplied cDNA or gDNA.

Profiled with immunoSEQ multiplex PCR; TCRdb holds only in-frame clones, not every one. The table includes approximately 230,000 clones, about 79% detected once. Per the germline V gene, CDR1 is SNHLY and CDR2 is FYNNEI. J was trimmed by 5 bases and V by 8 bases; bases with no gene match: 5. The CDR3 is 14 residues long. Sequenced: peripheral blood. The sequence was obtained from an elderly man with acute or convalescent COVID-19. The chain carries TRBV2 and TRBJ2-2; 10 nucleotides agree with TRBD2. The CDR3 here is CASVGLALTGELFF. Written as DNA, the CDR3 is TGTGCCAGCGTGGGACTAGCGCTAACCGGGGAGCTGTTTTTT.